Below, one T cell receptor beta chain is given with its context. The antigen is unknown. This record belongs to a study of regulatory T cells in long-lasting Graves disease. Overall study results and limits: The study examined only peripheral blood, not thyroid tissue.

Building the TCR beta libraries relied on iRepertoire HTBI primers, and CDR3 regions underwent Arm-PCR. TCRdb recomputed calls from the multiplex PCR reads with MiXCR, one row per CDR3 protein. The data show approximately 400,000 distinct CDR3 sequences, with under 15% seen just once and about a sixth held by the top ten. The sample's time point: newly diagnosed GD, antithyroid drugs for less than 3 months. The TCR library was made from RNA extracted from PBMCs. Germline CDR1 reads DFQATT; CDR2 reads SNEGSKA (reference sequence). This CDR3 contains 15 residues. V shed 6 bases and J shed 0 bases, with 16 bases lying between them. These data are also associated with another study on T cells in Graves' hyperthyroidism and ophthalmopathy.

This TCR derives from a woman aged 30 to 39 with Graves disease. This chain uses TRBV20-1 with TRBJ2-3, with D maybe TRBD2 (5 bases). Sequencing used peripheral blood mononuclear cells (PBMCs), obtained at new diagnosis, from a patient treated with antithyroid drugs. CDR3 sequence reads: CSAKESGGSTDTQYF. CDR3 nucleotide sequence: TGCAGTGCGAAGGAGAGCGGAGGCAGCACAGATACGCAGTATTTT.